The source of this T cell receptor (beta chain) is a study of response to subunit inactivated influenza vaccine. MiXCR, applied by TCRdb to the RT-PCR reads, yields one record per CDR3 protein. The sample holds fewer than 800,000 distinct CDR3 sequences, about a sixth seen once. The CDR3 extends over 14 amino acids. Germline CDR1 reads SNHLY; CDR2 reads FYNNEI. V was trimmed by 7 bases and J by 2 bases, leaving 15 bases between them. This clonotype was seen a few times. The TCR originated in a man aged 45-65 years who received an inactivated influenza vaccine. The input for sequencing was PBMCs from blood, taken 12 days after vaccination. The V and J genes are TRBV2 and TRBJ2-7; D is undetermined. CDR3 nucleotides: TGTGCCAGCAAGTTGAGGACGGTAGCCTACGAGCAGTACTTC. Protein product: CASKLRTVAYEQYF.